This T cell receptor beta chain was captured by sequencing in a study of CD8 T cells in Susac syndrome. Germline V gives CDR1 MNHNS, CDR2 SASEGT. The CDR3 covers 16 residues. The V end lost 8 bases, the J end lost 2 bases, and 21 bases lay between the germline ends. As for this clonotype: Its specificity is not known.

Broader study findings: The relatively small number of individuals in the TCR sequencing and HLA analysis was acknowledged by the study.

Random hexamers primed reverse transcription of about 0.5 to 1 ug RNA. The amplification used immunoSEQ multiplex PCR on TCR beta CDR3; it spanned 54 Vbeta and 13 Jbeta. From the immunoSEQ multiplex PCR reads, TCRdb called clonotypes with MiXCR, one entry per CDR3 protein. The table has tens of thousands of distinct CDR3 sequences, 95% to 96% seen once. Sequencing of TCR beta covered CD8+ and CD4+ T cells obtained from blood. Isolation of CD8+ and CD4+ T cells was performed negatively, whereas enrichment of TEMRA cells was done by FACS. The rearrangement links TRBV6-1 to TRBJ1-2; D may be TRBD1 (6 bases). The TCR comes from a human donor with multiple sclerosis. The sample was CD4+ T cells from PBMCs. In nucleotides, the CDR3 is TGTGCCAGCCACGATACAGGGAGGGTCAACAACTATGGCTACACCTTC. Residues: CASHDTGRVNNYGYTF.